This T cell receptor beta chain came from a study of identical twins. General study points: For out-of-frame beta sequences, excess twin sharing was weaker. Not following the same donors, the study drew its conclusions from cross-sectional statistical analysis. Monozygotic twin pairs showed more out-of-frame TCR alpha sharing than models estimated.

Each cDNA held unique molecular identifiers, and template switching gave it a universal primer site. TCRdb re-derived calls from the 5' RACE reads in MiXCR, one entry per CDR3 protein. This table has roughly 350,000 distinct CDR3 sequences, about 12% appearing once. This clonotype was counted ten times or more. Its antigen is unidentified. Trimming shortened V by 3 bases and J by 15 bases, and 14 bases separated the two germline ends. Germline V gene sequence: CDR1 MDHEN, CDR2 SYDVKM. The CDR3 runs 12 residues. Separately, the same data were catalogued under a study of yellow fever vaccine responses in identical twins.

This TCR was sampled from a woman aged 18-29 years in good health. The genes are TRBV28 and TRBJ1-4, with TRBD1 as a possible D gene (5 bases). Specimen: CD8+ T cells sorted from blood. The CDR3 spells CASSLNVGDVFF. CDR3 DNA sequence: TGTGCCAGCAGTTTGAACGTGGGGGACGTGTTTTTT.